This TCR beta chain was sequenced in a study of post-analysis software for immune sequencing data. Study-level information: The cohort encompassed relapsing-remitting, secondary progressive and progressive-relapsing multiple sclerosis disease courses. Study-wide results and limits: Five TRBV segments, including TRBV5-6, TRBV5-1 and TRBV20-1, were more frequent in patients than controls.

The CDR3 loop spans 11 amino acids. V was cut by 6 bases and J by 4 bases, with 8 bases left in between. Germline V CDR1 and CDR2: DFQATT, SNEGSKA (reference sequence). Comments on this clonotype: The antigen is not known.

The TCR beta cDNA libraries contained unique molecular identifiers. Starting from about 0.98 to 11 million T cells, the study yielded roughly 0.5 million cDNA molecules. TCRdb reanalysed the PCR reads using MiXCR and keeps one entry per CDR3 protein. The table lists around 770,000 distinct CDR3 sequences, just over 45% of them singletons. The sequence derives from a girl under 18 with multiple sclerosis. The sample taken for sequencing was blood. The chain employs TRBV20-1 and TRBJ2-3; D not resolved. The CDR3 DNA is TGCAGTGCCAAGCTAGCAGATACGCAGTATTTT. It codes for CSAKLADTQYF.